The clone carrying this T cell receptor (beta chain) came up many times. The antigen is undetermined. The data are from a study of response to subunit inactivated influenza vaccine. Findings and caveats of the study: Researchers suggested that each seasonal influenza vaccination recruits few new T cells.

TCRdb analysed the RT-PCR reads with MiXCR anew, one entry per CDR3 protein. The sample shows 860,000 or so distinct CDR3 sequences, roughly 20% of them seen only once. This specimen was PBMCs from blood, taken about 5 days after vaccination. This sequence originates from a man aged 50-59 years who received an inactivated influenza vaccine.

For the CDR3, the DNA is TGTGCCAGCAGCGGGACCTTATACTACGAGCAGTACTTC. Protein: CASSGTLYYEQYF. V is TRBV12-3 or TRBV12-4 and J is TRBJ2-7; D is possibly TRBD1 or TRBD2 (5 bases each). Trimming removed 6 bases from V and 3 bases from J, with 12 bases in between. The CDR3 consists of 13 residues.